A selection of T cell receptor beta chains follows, all from one sample in a study of cytomegalovirus exposure and HLA in healthy donors. Sequencing used immunoSEQ multiplex PCR; TCRdb keeps in-frame clones, though not all of them. The sample includes 75,000 to 95,000 clones, roughly 63% seen only once; the top ten take roughly a fifth. The specimen was PBMCs. These receptors were taken from a woman aged 45-59 years in good health and CMV-seropositive. Each CDR3 is given with its conserved first and last residue. Fields, in order: D gene, V gene, CDR3 length, J gene, clone size, CDR3 protein, CDR3 DNA. D genes are given only for firm matches. The size field is filled for only some rows; it gives once, few, many or a size class.

>TRBD2|TRBV13|16|TRBJ2-7|NA
CASSWTSGGPTYEQYF
TGTGCCAGCAGCTGGACTAGCGGGGGACCTACCTACGAGCAGTACTTC
>TRBD1|TRBV6-5|13|TRBJ1-1|NA
CASSQLTGTEAFF
TGTGCCAGCAGCCAGTTGACAGGGACTGAAGCTTTCTTT
>NA|TRBV4-1|12|TRBJ2-5|NA
CASSLEGETQYF
TGCGCCAGCAGCCTGGAGGGAGAGACCCAGTACTTC
>NA|TRBV7-6|18|TRBJ2-1|NA
CASSLYFSAGAVYNEQFF
TGTGCCAGCAGCTTATATTTTTCGGCGGGGGCGGTCTACAATGAGCAGTTCTTC
>TRBD1|TRBV5-6|16|TRBJ2-7|few
CASSPSWTGNLYEQYF
TGTGCCAGCAGCCCTAGTTGGACAGGGAATCTCTACGAGCAGTACTTC
>NA|TRBV7-3|13|TRBJ2-1|NA
CASSLQGGNEQFF
TGTGCCAGCAGCTTACAGGGAGGCAATGAGCAGTTCTTC
>NA|TRBV13|13|TRBJ2-5|NA
CASSLGREETQYF
TGTGCCAGCAGCTTGGGCAGGGAAGAGACCCAGTACTTC
>NA|TRBV2|14|TRBJ1-2|NA
CASSDSGTNYGYTF
TGTGCCAGCAGTGATTCGGGGACTAACTATGGCTACACCTTC
>TRBD2|TRBV2|16|TRBJ2-7|once
CASSAPGGGAIGEQYF
TGTGCCAGCAGTGCTCCGGGCGGGGGGGCCATTGGCGAGCAGTACTTC
>TRBD1|TRBV18|16|TRBJ2-1|NA
CASSPGTGNGVNEQFF
TGTGCCAGCTCACCTGGGACAGGGAACGGTGTCAACGAGCAGTTCTTC
>TRBD1|TRBV27|18|TRBJ1-5|NA
CASSLIPPGTEVRQPQHF
TGTGCCAGCAGTCTCATACCCCCGGGGACAGAGGTTCGGCAGCCCCAGCATTTT
>TRBD2|TRBV5-1|14|TRBJ2-3|NA
CASSWGLASDTQYF
TGCGCCAGCAGCTGGGGACTAGCATCAGATACGCAGTATTTT
>NA|TRBV7-2|14|TRBJ2-7|NA
CASSLTSDGIEQYF
TGTGCCAGCAGCTTAACGAGCGACGGAATCGAGCAGTACTTC
>NA|TRBV7-2|15|TRBJ1-5|NA
CASSLDRDINQPQHF
TGTGCCAGCAGCTTAGACCGGGACATCAATCAGCCCCAGCATTTT
>TRBD1|TRBV28|13|TRBJ2-5|NA
CASGTGGRETQYF
TGTGCCAGCGGGACAGGGGGCCGGGAGACCCAGTACTTC
>NA|TRBV4-2|15|TRBJ1-1|NA
CASSQGGLVDTEAFF
TGTGCCAGCAGCCAAGGGGGGCTGGTGGACACTGAAGCTTTCTTT
>TRBD1|TRBV6-7|11|TRBJ2-1|NA
CASSQGDEQFF
TGTGCCAGCAGCCAGGGGGATGAGCAGTTCTTC
>NA|TRBV5-6|15|TRBJ1-6|NA
CASSLGSTGNSPLHF
TGTGCCAGCAGCTTGGGGTCCACAGGGAATTCACCCCTCCACTTT
>TRBD2|TRBV10-3|15|TRBJ2-3|few
CAITELAGSTDTQYF
TGTGCCATCACCGAACTAGCGGGGAGCACAGATACGCAGTATTTT
>NA|TRBV18|14|TRBJ1-2|NA
CASSPTEGNYGYTF
TGTGCCAGCTCACCCACCGAGGGTAACTATGGCTACACCTTC
>NA|TRBV10-3|13|TRBJ2-7|few
CAISGGDSYEQYF
TGTGCCATCAGTGGGGGGGACTCCTACGAGCAGTACTTC
>NA|TRBV5-4|15|TRBJ2-1|few
CASSSRDLRYNEQFF
TGTGCCAGCAGCTCCCGGGACTTAAGGTACAATGAGCAGTTCTTC
>NA|TRBV6-1|12|TRBJ2-3|NA
CASGRDTDTQYF
TGTGCCAGCGGCAGGGACACAGATACGCAGTATTTT
>NA|TRBV6-5|12|TRBJ1-1|NA
CASTRGTTEAFF
TGTGCCAGCACCCGGGGAACCACTGAAGCTTTCTTT